This T cell receptor beta chain originates from a study of blood T cell repertoires in COVID-19 (dated by TCRdb to about 2020). Concerning the study at large: Samples covering the acute and convalescent phases of COVID-19 were provided by collaborators in the United States, Italy and Spain. Sample metadata almost always included a de-identified subject ID, COVID-19 status, age in years and sex. The repertoires were released in a freely available public database meant as a resource for research on the immune response to SARS-CoV-2. The material from the prospective study consisted of cDNA or gDNA derived from T cells, B-cell-depleted T cells, or PBMCs. Where available, HLA class I and class II types were obtained from metadata supplied by the sample provider rather than from assay-based typing. The dataset comprised deeply sampled blood TCRbeta repertoires from subjects exposed to, actively infected with, or recovered from COVID-19. Samples came from the ongoing ImmuneRACE study (first 160 participants) plus 1,254 subjects from 6 global collaborators. General study outcomes and caveats: Clinical and demographic metadata were provided uncurated, with the amount varying by source and participant.

About this clone itself: It has no known antigen specificity. The input lacks base qualities; no much larger clone sits a single base away.

Whole blood was collected in K2EDTA tubes by collaborating institutions according to the institutions' own protocols. For TCRbeta analysis, collaborators shipped samples as frozen whole blood, isolated PBMCs, or DNA extracted from either of those sample types. The CDR3 contains 15 residues, cysteine and phenylalanine counted. CDR3 DNA only is kept here, 45 bases in frame from base 1. V gives up 1 base and J gives up 1 base, and the segment between their germline ends measures 10 bases. The germline V gene supplies CDR1 MNHEY and CDR2 SVGAGI. TCRbeta CDR3 regions were amplified from genomic DNA using the immunoSEQ Assay, a bias-controlled multiplex PCR. The authors' analysis ran thus. Within the assay, amplification of reference gene primers was used to estimate how many nucleated cells each sample contained. To quantify the absolute abundance of each unique TCRbeta CDR3 rearrangement, sequence reads were collapsed and filtered. Productive Simpson clonality was computed per sample as the square root of Simpson's diversity index over productive rearrangements. The clones in this table, taken by TCRdb from immuneACCESS, are in-frame only. Not every clone is retained; where verified, under half of the shortfall comes from an unresolved V gene, and the cause of the rest is unknown. The D gene and trimming were derived from the DNA, and the V and J assignments and clone size from that table. This sample is represented by more than 150,000 clones; roughly 83% of them were singletons. In total, the top ten clones hold 11% to 15% of the sample.

The TCR originated in a man aged 18 to 29 with active or convalescent COVID-19. Sequencing was carried out using peripheral blood. The chain couples TRBV6-5 to TRBJ1-1; the D gene remains uncertain. The CDR3 amino acid sequence is: CASSYFYSKNTEAFF. The bases are TGTGCCAGCAGTTACTTCTATTCCAAGAACACTGAAGCTTTCTTT.